This TCR beta chain was sequenced in a study of beta chain features in type 1 diabetes. The authors reverse transcribed all of the isolated RNA, so sequencing captured expressed TCRB transcripts. Profiling relied on immunoSEQ multiplex PCR, and the TCRdb table lists in-frame clones only, not all of them. The repertoire holds tens of thousands of clones, with about 51% as singletons. A heparinised blood draw that averaged about 0.11 L was obtained once from each donor. CD4+ cells of the naive, central memory, regulatory and stem cell-like memory types were sorted via CD45RO/CCR7/CD25/CD127/CD95/CD27. A few counts support this clone. Its antigen is not known. V shed 3 bases, J shed 2 bases, and the junction held 6 bases outside the gene matches. This CDR3 spans 16 amino acids. CDR1 is SGHTA and CDR2 is FQGNSA in the germline V gene. The study's findings and limits: More deletions and fewer insertions at VDJ junctions were found in patients with type 1 diabetes. Patients' naive, central memory and Treg TCRB repertoires seemed closer to one another than those of healthy donors.

Sequenced sample: Tregs from blood. This TCR came from a woman aged 18-29 years in good health. V and J are TRBV7-2 and TRBJ1-3; 8 nucleotides align to TRBD1. The CDR3 DNA sequence: TGTGCCAGCAGCTTCTCCACAGGGGGAGCTGGAAACACCATATATTTT. This sequence encodes CASSFSTGGAGNTIYF.